This T cell receptor beta chain was recorded in a study of blood T cell repertoires in COVID-19. Grouping used clinical history reported by participants in a survey and questionnaire. Authors' data handling: Amplification of reference gene primers was used by the study to estimate nucleated cell counts. TCRdb's table, derived via immunoSEQ multiplex PCR, lists solely in-frame clones and lacks some. V and J calls and clone size follow that table, whereas D and trimming were derived from the DNA. The sample records 300,000 to 350,000 clones, about 90% being singletons. This CDR3 has 15 residues. Germline-derived CDR1 and CDR2 are SGHDN and FVKESK. The ends were cut back, 0 bases at V and 6 bases at J, with 14 bases in the middle.

The J gene is TRBJ1-1, the V gene TRBV14, with a weak D call TRBD1 (5 bases). The source material was PBMCs or T cells enriched from blood (not recorded which). This clonotype originated in a woman in her 30s who had recovered from COVID-19. CDR3 bases: TGTGCCAGCAGCCAAGACAGGAACATACAGGCTGAAGCTTTCTTT. It yields the protein CASSQDRNIQAEAFF.